This T cell receptor (beta chain) came from a study of T cells after yellow fever vaccination. About the research overall: It was SMART-Seq v4 Ultra Low Input that prepared the fractions with low cell numbers. The study's findings and limits: Abundant clonotypes (contaminants from the bulk population) could be present in FACS-sorted repertoires.

CDR1 is SGHTA and CDR2 is FQGTGA in the germline V gene. V was clipped by 1 base and J by 0 bases; unmatched bases: 11. CDR3 length equals 18 residues. UMIs were added to TCR cDNA along with a universal primer site when it was made by 5'RACE template switching. TCRdb processed the 5' RACE reads anew with MiXCR; each CDR3 protein has one entry. This sample has 450,000 to 550,000 distinct CDR3 sequences, with just over 20% found just once. Concerning this clonotype: As yet, its antigen is unknown.

The sequence came from a man younger than 35 who received the YFV17D yellow fever vaccine. The sequenced sample was PBMCs, obtained more than 20 days after the first yellow fever vaccination. This sequence joins TRBV7-3 and TRBJ1-1, with TRBD1 matching 7 bases. The CDR3 sequence: CASSLIGRGTVVNTEAFF. Written as DNA, the CDR3 is TGTGCCAGCAGCTTAATAGGCAGGGGGACGGTGGTGAACACTGAAGCTTTCTTT.